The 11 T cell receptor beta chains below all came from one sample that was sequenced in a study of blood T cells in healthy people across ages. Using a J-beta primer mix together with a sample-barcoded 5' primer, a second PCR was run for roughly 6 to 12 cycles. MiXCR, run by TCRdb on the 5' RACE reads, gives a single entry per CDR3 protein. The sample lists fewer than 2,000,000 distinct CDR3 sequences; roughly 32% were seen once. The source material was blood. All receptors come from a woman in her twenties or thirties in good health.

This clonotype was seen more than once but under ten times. CDR3 DNA: TGCGCCAGCAGCTTGGGGGCATGGAACTCCTACGAGCAGTACTTC. It translates to CASSLGAWNSYEQYF. This chain connects TRBV5-1 to TRBJ2-7; D uncertain. Trimming removed 0 bases at V and 0 bases at J, with 10 bases between. Germline V gives CDR1 SGHRS, CDR2 YFSETQ. This CDR3 has 15 residues.

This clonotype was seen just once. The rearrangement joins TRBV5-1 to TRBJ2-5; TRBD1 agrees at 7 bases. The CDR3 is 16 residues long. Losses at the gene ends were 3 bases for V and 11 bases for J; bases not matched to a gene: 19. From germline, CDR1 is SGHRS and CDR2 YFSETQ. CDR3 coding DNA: TGCGCCAGCAGCTCGTCCCGGTCCAGGGGCCAGGGGGAGCAGTACTTC. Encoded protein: CASSSSRSRGQGEQYF.

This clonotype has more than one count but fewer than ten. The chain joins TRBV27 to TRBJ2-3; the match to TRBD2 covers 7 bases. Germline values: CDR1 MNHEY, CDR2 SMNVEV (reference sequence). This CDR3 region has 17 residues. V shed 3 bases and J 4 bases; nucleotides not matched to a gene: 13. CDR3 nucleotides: TGTGCCAGCAGTTTCCTCATGGGGGGAGGGGCTGCAGATACGCAGTATTTT. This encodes CASSFLMGGGAADTQYF.

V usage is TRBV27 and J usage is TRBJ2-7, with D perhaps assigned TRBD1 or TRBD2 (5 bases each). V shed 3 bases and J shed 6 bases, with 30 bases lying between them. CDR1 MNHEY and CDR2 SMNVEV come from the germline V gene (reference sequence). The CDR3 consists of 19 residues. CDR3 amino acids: CASSLTQSPLRGPSPEQYF. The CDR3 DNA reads TGTGCCAGCAGTTTGACCCAATCGCCACTGAGGGGACCATCCCCCGAGCAGTACTTC.

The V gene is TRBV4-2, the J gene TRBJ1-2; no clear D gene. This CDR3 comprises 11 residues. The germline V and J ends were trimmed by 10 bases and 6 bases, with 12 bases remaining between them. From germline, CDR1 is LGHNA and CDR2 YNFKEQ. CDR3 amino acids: CATEGRDGYTF. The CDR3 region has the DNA TGTGCCACCGAGGGTCGAGATGGCTACACCTTC.

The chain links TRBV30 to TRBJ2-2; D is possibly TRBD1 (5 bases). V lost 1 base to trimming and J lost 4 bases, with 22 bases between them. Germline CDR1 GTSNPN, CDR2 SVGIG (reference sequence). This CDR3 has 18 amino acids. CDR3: CAWSARPTGRPFTGELFF. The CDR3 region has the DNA TGTGCCTGGAGTGCCAGACCCACAGGACGACCTTTCACCGGGGAGCTGTTTTTT. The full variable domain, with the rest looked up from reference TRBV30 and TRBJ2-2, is SQTIHQWPATLVQPVGSPLSLECTVEGTSNPNLYWYRQAAGRGLQLLFYSVGIGQISSEVPQNLSASRPQDRQFILSSKKLLLSDSGFYLCAWSARPTGRPFTGELFFGEGSRLTVL.

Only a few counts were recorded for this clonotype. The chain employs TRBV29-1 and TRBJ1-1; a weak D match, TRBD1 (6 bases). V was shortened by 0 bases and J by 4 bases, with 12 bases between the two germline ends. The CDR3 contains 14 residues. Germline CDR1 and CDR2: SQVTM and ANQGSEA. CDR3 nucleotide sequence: TGCAGCGTTGAAGACCATACAGGGAGCACTGAAGCTTTCTTT. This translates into CSVEDHTGSTEAFF.

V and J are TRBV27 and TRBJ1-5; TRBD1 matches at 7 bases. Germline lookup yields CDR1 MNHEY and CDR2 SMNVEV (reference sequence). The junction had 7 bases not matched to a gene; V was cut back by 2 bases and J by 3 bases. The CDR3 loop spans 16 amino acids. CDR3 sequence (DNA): TGTGCCAGCAGTTTAAAGGGGACAGCCCCCAATCAGCCCCAGCATTTT. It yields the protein CASSLKGTAPNQPQHF.

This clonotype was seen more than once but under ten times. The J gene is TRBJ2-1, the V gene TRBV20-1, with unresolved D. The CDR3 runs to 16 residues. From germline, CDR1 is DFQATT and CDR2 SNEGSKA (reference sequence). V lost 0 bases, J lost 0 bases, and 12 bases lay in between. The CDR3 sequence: CSARDFPRSSYNEQFF. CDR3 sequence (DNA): TGCAGTGCTAGAGACTTTCCGAGGAGCTCCTACAATGAGCAGTTCTTC.

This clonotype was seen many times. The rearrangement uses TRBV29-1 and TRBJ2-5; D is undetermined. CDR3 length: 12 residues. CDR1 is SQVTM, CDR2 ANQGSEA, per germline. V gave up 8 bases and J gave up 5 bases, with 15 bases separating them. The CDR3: CSIVGNSETQYF. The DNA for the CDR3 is TGCAGCATAGTTGGGAACTCGGAGACCCAGTACTTC.

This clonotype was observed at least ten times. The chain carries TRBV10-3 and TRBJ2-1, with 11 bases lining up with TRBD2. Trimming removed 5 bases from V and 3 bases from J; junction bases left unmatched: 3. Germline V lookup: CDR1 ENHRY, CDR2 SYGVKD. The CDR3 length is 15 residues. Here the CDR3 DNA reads TGTGCCATCAGTTCGGGACTAGCGGACTACAATGAGCAGTTCTTC. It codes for CAISSGLADYNEQFF.